This T cell receptor (beta chain) was recovered during a study of shared clonotypes between healthy human individuals. On the study more broadly: The plates for each donor numbered three CD4 naive, three CD4 memory, two CD8 naive and one CD8 memory. The study's findings and limits: How much donors shared clonotypes was expected to be affected by sequencing depth. At large depth, rarefaction still showed sorted-subset sequencing to be incomplete.

TCRdb keeps only in-frame clones here, not all; method: immunoSEQ multiplex PCR. The sample has more than 2 million clones, roughly 94% seen once. Partitioning of CD4+ cells yielded a CD45RA+ naive subset and a CD45RA-negative memory subset. To note about this clone: Its antigen is not known.

Source material: naive CD4+ T cells sorted from blood. As for subset: CD45RA+ positively selected. The source is a man between 18 and 35 years old in good health.

The CDR3 sequence is CASSLLPRGANVLTF. The CDR3 region has the DNA TGCGCCAGCAGCCTATTGCCGAGGGGGGCCAACGTCCTGACTTTC. This rearrangement joins TRBV4-1 to TRBJ2-6; D gene unclear. Germline V gene sequence: CDR1 MGHRA, CDR2 YSYEKL. This CDR3 region has 15 residues. Trimming removed 4 bases from V and 4 bases from J, with 11 bases in between.